This T cell receptor (beta chain) was recovered during a study of blood T cell repertoires in COVID-19. The CDR3 runs 14 residues. Trimming cost V 4 bases and J 6 bases; bases outside gene matches: 3. Germline V CDR1 and CDR2: SEHNR, FQNEAQ (reference sequence). Seattle patient enrollment occurred during active infection, with longitudinal follow-up thereafter. This table comes from immunoSEQ multiplex PCR, and its TCRdb copy is limited to in-frame clones, with some not included. The sample records approximately 290,000 clones, roughly nine tenths being singletons. The V call is TRBV7-9, the J call TRBJ2-1; 10 nucleotides match TRBD2. Sequencing input: peripheral blood. This sequence originates from a woman younger than 45 with COVID-19, enrolled during active disease. CDR3 in amino acids: CASSWVAGGNEQFF. The CDR3, as DNA: TGTGCCAGCAGCTGGGTAGCGGGGGGCAATGAGCAGTTCTTC.